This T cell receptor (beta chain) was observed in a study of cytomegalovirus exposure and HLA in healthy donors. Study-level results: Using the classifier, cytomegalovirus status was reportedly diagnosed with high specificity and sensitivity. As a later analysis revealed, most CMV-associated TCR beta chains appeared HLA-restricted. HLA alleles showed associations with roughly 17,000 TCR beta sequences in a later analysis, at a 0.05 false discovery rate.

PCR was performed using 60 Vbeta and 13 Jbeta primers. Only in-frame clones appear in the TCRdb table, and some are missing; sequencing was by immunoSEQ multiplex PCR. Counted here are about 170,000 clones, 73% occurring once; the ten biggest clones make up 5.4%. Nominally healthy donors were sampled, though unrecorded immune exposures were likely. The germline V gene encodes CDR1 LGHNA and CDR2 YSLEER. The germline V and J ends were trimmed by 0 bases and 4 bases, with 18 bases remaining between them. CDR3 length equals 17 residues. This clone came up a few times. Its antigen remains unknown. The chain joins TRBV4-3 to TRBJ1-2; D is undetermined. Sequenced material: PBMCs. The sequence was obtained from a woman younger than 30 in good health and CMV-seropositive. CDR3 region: CASSQDTETRYFYGYTF. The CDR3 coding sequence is TGCGCCAGCAGCCAAGATACTGAGACACGGTACTTCTATGGCTACACCTTC.